These 21 T cell receptor beta chains share one sample of origin, sequenced in a study of T cell responses to AZD1222 COVID-19 vaccine. Assay used: immunoSEQ multiplex PCR; TCRdb lists only in-frame clones, some missing. The sample has roughly 140,000 clones, more than 85% seen once. The starting material was peripheral blood, obtained on day 0 of AZD1222 vaccination. The receptor set was obtained from an adult in good health.

The chain joins TRBV5-1 to TRBJ2-1; D is perhaps TRBD2 (6 bases). The germline gives CDR1 SGHRS, CDR2 YFSETQ. V gave up 0 bases and J gave up 2 bases, with 18 bases separating them. This CDR3 is built from 18 residues. This CDR3 is CASSLGRGLAVPYNEQFF. The CDR3 DNA is TGCGCCAGCAGCTTGGGGAGGGGTTTAGCGGTCCCCTACAATGAGCAGTTCTTC. Variable domain in full (rest from reference TRBV5-1 and TRBJ2-1): KAGVTQTPRYLIKTRGQQVTLSCSPISGHRSVSWYQQTPGQGLQFLFEYFSETQRNKGNFPGRFSGRQFSNSRSEMNVSTLELGDSALYLCASSLGRGLAVPYNEQFFGPGTRLTVL.

The chain recombines TRBV7-2 with TRBJ2-7; D possibly corresponds to TRBD2 (6 bases). Germline V gene data show CDR1 as SGHTA and CDR2 as FQGNSA. V lost 4 bases and J 2 bases, leaving 6 bases between the germline ends. The CDR3 covers 12 residues. The CDR3 protein is CASSSGAYEQYF. CDR3 DNA: TGTGCCAGCAGCTCGGGGGCCTACGAGCAGTACTTC.

The V call is TRBV5-1, the J call TRBJ2-5; the D is unclear. The germline CDR1 and CDR2 sequences are SGHRS and YFSETQ. V lost 0 bases, J lost 2 bases, and 8 bases lay in between. There are 14 residues in the CDR3. The CDR3 coding sequence is TGCGCCAGCAGCTTGGTCGGTCAGCAAGAGACCCAGTACTTC. As protein: CASSLVGQQETQYF. The full variable domain, completed using reference TRBV5-1 and TRBJ2-5, is KAGVTQTPRYLIKTRGQQVTLSCSPISGHRSVSWYQQTPGQGLQFLFEYFSETQRNKGNFPGRFSGRQFSNSRSEMNVSTLELGDSALYLCASSLVGQQETQYFGPGTRLLVL.

The DNA of the CDR3 is TGTGCCAGCAGCGTAGCGGCAGAGCTTGAGCAGTTCTTC. Translated, it gives CASSVAAELEQFF. This chain joins TRBV9 and TRBJ2-1; D remains unclear. Per the germline V gene, CDR1 is SGDLS and CDR2 is YYNGEE. Trimming left V 0 bases short and J 9 bases short, with 10 bases between. The CDR3 covers 13 residues.

The chain employs TRBV2 and TRBJ1-4; perhaps TRBD1 as D (6 bases). Trimming cost V 5 bases and J 11 bases, with 21 bases left between them. Germline V gives CDR1 SNHLY, CDR2 FYNNEI. The CDR3 runs 15 residues. DNA of the CDR3: TGTGCCAGCAGTCGGGGGCGAAGTACCCCGGAGAAACTGTTTTTT. It translates to CASSRGRSTPEKLFF.

This clone has a handful of counts. This rearrangement joins TRBV2 to TRBJ1-1; TRBD1 might be the D (5 bases). Deletions cut 4 bases from V and 4 bases from J, with 13 bases between. The CDR3 runs to 14 residues. CDR1 and CDR2 from the germline V gene are SNHLY and FYNNEI. The CDR3 is CASSARDQGTEAFF. CDR3 bases: TGTGCCAGCAGTGCCCGGGACCAAGGCACTGAAGCTTTCTTT.

The chain combines TRBV5-4 with TRBJ1-2; 7 bases map to TRBD1. Looked up from germline, CDR1 is SGHNT and CDR2 is YYREEE (reference sequence). The J segment lost 0 bases and the V segment lost 5 bases, leaving 7 bases of the junction unmatched. CDR3 length: 15 residues. CDR3 loop: CASRAGTEANYGYTF. In DNA, the CDR3 is TGTGCCAGCAGAGCCGGGACAGAAGCTAACTATGGCTACACCTTC.

The gene calls are TRBV6-5 and TRBJ1-1; D ambiguous. V was cut by 2 bases and J by 3 bases, with 10 bases left in between. This CDR3 spans 14 amino acids. Per germline, CDR1 MNHEY and CDR2 SVGAGI. CDR3 region: CASSYRVRDTEAFF. In nucleotides, the CDR3 is TGTGCCAGCAGTTACAGGGTAAGGGACACTGAAGCTTTCTTT.

This clone is a singleton in its sample. This sequence joins TRBV9 and TRBJ2-7, with D possibly TRBD1 on 7 matching bases. CDR3 length equals 13 residues. CDR1 SGDLS and CDR2 YYNGEE come from the germline V gene. Trimming took off 4 bases at V and 5 bases at J, with 13 bases between the two ends. This CDR3 reads CASSLGGGDEQYF. In nucleotides, the CDR3 is TGTGCCAGCAGCTTAGGAGGGGGCGACGAGCAGTACTTC.

The genes are TRBV3-1 (or the pseudogene TRBV3-2) and TRBJ1-1; no reliable D call. This CDR3 spans 14 amino acids. The germline V gene has CDR1 LGHDT and CDR2 YNNKEL (reference sequence). V shed 2 bases and J shed 4 bases, with 11 bases lying between them. Here the CDR3 DNA reads TGTGCCAGCAGCCAACACGGGGAGGGCACTGAAGCTTTCTTT. Translation gives CASSQHGEGTEAFF.

The rearrangement links TRBV28 to TRBJ1-2, with unresolved D. The CDR3 covers 11 residues. Trimming cost V 5 bases and J 8 bases, with 9 bases left between them. Germline lookup yields CDR1 MDHEN and CDR2 SYDVKM. The CDR3 spells CASSPGEGYTF. The DNA for the CDR3 is TGTGCCAGCAGTCCCGGCGAGGGCTACACCTTC.

The chain uses TRBV7-8 and TRBJ2-1; a weak D match, TRBD1 (8 bases). The germline V and J ends were trimmed by 4 bases and 8 bases, with 18 bases remaining between them. The CDR3 spans 15 residues. Germline V CDR1 and CDR2: SGHVS, FQNEAQ. CDR3 sequence (DNA): TGTGCCAGCAGCTATGACAGGGGAGGGTTCCATGAGCAGTTCTTC. Protein sequence: CASSYDRGGFHEQFF.

The V and J genes are TRBV6-5 and TRBJ1-3, with a weak D call TRBD1 (5 bases). The V gene lost 6 bases and the J gene lost 0 bases, with 6 bases spanning the gap. The CDR3 is 13 amino acids. The germline CDR1 and CDR2 sequences are MNHEY and SVGAGI. CDR3: CASSQGSGNTIYF. In nucleotides, the CDR3 is TGTGCCAGCAGCCAGGGCTCTGGAAACACCATATATTTT.

V gene TRBV7-6 combines with J gene TRBJ2-1, with 7 bases lining up with TRBD2. Germline V gene lookup returns CDR1 SGHVS and CDR2 FNYEAQ. The CDR3 is 20 amino acids. J gave up 4 bases and V 2 bases, and 20 bases lay outside the gene matches. This CDR3 reads CASSLREEGGSILGYNEQFF. For the CDR3, the DNA is TGTGCCAGCAGCTTAAGGGAAGAAGGCGGGAGTATTTTAGGGTACAATGAGCAGTTCTTC.

V is TRBV5-4 and J is TRBJ1-4, with D perhaps TRBD1 (5 bases). The CDR3 covers 16 residues. The germline V gene has CDR1 SGHNT and CDR2 YYREEE (reference sequence). Between the trimmed V and J ends, which lost 4 bases and 4 bases, there was a span of 17 bases. The CDR3, as DNA: TGTGCCAGCAGCGAGATCGGGGGAAGCCGTAATGAAAAACTGTTTTTT. Its protein is CASSEIGGSRNEKLFF.

CDR3 nucleotides: TGTGCCAGCAGCCCTACTCGACAGCGGAACTATGGCTACACCTTC. Translating gives CASSPTRQRNYGYTF. V and J are TRBV16 and TRBJ1-2, with TRBD1 as a possible D gene (5 bases). Trimming stripped 4 bases from V and 2 bases from J, with 14 bases between. This CDR3 has 15 residues. Germline V gene lookup returns CDR1 KGHSY and CDR2 FQNENV.

CDR3 sequence reads: CASSLLGGITEAFF. The CDR3 coding sequence is TGTGCCAGCAGCTTACTAGGGGGGATCACTGAAGCTTTCTTT. The J gene is TRBJ1-1, the V gene TRBV7-8; D may be TRBD1 (6 bases). V was trimmed by 2 bases and J by 4 bases, leaving 11 bases between them. Germline assignment: CDR1 SGHVS and CDR2 FQNEAQ. The CDR3 loop spans 14 amino acids.

V is TRBV6-1 and J is TRBJ1-1, with TRBD1 matching 7 bases. CDR3 length: 15 residues. J lost 0 bases, V lost 3 bases, and 4 bases had no gene match. Germline values: CDR1 MNHNS, CDR2 SASEGT. The CDR3 spells CASSEIQGLNTEAFF. CDR3 DNA sequence: TGTGCCAGCAGTGAGATACAGGGGCTGAACACTGAAGCTTTCTTT.

The chain joins TRBV5-6 to TRBJ2-7; 13 bases agree with TRBD2. The J segment lost 3 bases and the V segment lost 3 bases, leaving 3 bases of the junction unmatched. CDR3 size: 15 residues. Germline values: CDR1 SGHDT, CDR2 YYEEEE. The CDR3 DNA is TGTGCCAGCAGCTGGACTAGCGGGAGTGTCTACGAGCAGTACTTC. Translation gives CASSWTSGSVYEQYF.

The rearrangement uses TRBV19 and TRBJ1-4; 9 bases match TRBD1. This CDR3 spans 15 amino acids. Germline V gene lookup returns CDR1 LNHDA and CDR2 SQIVND (reference sequence). J was trimmed by 6 bases and V by 7 bases; bases with no gene match: 9. This chain's CDR3 is CASNGGTGWDEKLFF. As DNA, the CDR3 is TGTGCCAGTAATGGCGGGACAGGGTGGGATGAAAAACTGTTTTTT.

Only one count was recorded for this clone. The CDR3 region is CASSARGNSPLHF. In DNA form, the CDR3 reads TGTGCCAGCAGCGCCCGGGGGAATTCACCCCTCCACTTT. The rearrangement links TRBV11-2 to TRBJ1-6, with D perhaps matching TRBD1 (5 bases). The ends were cut back, 5 bases at V and 7 bases at J, with 9 bases in the middle. This CDR3 is built from 13 residues. CDR1 is SGHAT, CDR2 FQNNGV, per germline.